The rows below give T cell receptor beta chains drawn from one sample of a study of OX40 agonist ivuxolimab in advanced cancers. Data came from immunoSEQ multiplex PCR; TCRdb stores just in-frame clones and leaves some out. The table has about 13,000 clones, about two thirds seen once. The sample in question was CD4+ or CD8+ T cells sorted from blood, obtained in a trial of the OX40 agonist ivuxolimab. The receptors were gathered from an adult with an advanced solid tumor such as melanoma, head and neck, liver or kidney cancer. Both conserved end residues are part of each CDR3. D genes are given only for firm matches. Not every row has a clone size; where given, it reads once, few, many or a size class.

>TRBV19|-|TRBD1|TRBJ1-6
TGTGCCAGCAATCCGGGACAGGCAAATTCACCCCTCCACTTT
CASNPGQANSPLHF
>TRBV4-2|-|TRBD1|TRBJ1-1
TGTGCCAGCAGCCAAGGCCCGGACAGGGAGAACACTGAAGCTTTCTTT
CASSQGPDRENTEAFF
>TRBV4-1|once|-|TRBJ2-2
TGCGCCAGCAGCCAACCCCCAACCGGGACCGGGGAGCTGTTTTTT
CASSQPPTGTGELFF
>TRBV4-1|-|-|TRBJ2-7
TGCGCCAGCAGCCAAGTTCAGGGTTACGAGCAGTACTTC
CASSQVQGYEQYF
>TRBV4-1|-|TRBD1|TRBJ2-5
TGCGCCAGCAGCCAAATCGCCGGGACAGAACAAGAGACCCAGTACTTC
CASSQIAGTEQETQYF
>TRBV5-1|-|-|TRBJ2-7
TGCGCCAGCAGCTTGGAAGGCCGCCAAAGCTACGAGCAGTACTTC
CASSLEGRQSYEQYF
>TRBV29-1|-|TRBD1|TRBJ2-1
TGCAGCGTTGAGTGGGGGACAGGGGGCAATGAGCAGTTCTTC
CSVEWGTGGNEQFF
>TRBV9|-|-|TRBJ1-2
TGTGCCAGCAGCCCCTGGGGGGGTGACTATGGCTACACCTTC
CASSPWGGDYGYTF
>TRBV30|once|-|TRBJ2-7
TGTGCCTGGAGTGTAAGGTCAGGGGCCTACGAGCAGTACTTC
CAWSVRSGAYEQYF
>TRBV2|-|TRBD1|TRBJ2-7
TGTGCCAGCAGCAACAGGACAGGGGGCGGGTACGAGCAGTACTTC
CASSNRTGGGYEQYF
>TRBV4-1|-|-|TRBJ1-3
TGCGCCAGCAGCCAAGAAGATAACAGGGCCTGGGGAAACACCATATATTTT
CASSQEDNRAWGNTIYF
>TRBV6-5|-|-|TRBJ2-5
TGTGCCAGCAGATACGGGGAGGAGACCCAGTACTTC
CASRYGEETQYF
>TRBV28|once|TRBD1|TRBJ1-5
TGTGCCAGCAGTCGGCCCAGGACAGGGGGCATCAATCAGCCCCAGCATTTT
CASSRPRTGGINQPQHF
>TRBV7-9|-|-|TRBJ1-1
TGTGCCAGCAGCTTTTACAGGGCAACTGAAGCTTTCTTT
CASSFYRATEAFF
>TRBV11-3|-|-|TRBJ1-2
TGTGCCAGCATCCCGCCATGGTTAGGCTACACCTTC
CASIPPWLGYTF